Listed below are T cell receptor beta chains from one sample, sequenced in a study of regulatory T cells in long-lasting Graves disease. TCRdb processed the multiplex PCR reads anew with MiXCR; each CDR3 protein has one entry. Of 350,000 to 450,000 distinct CDR3 sequences listed, over 14% were seen once; the top ten hold about 8%. Another study also made use of these data, one on T cells in Graves' hyperthyroidism and ophthalmopathy.

The material was peripheral blood mononuclear cells (PBMCs), obtained at new diagnosis, from a patient treated with antithyroid drugs. Receptors were obtained from a woman aged 40 to 50 with Graves disease. The CDR3 runs from the conserved cysteine through the conserved F or W. Fields, in order: CDR3 protein, CDR3 DNA, J gene, V gene, D gene, clone size. A D gene is named only where the DNA matches it firmly. Clone size is not always given. Where it is, it says once, few, many or a class for expanded clones.

cdr3_aa: CASTPGSQGLVDTQYF
cdr3_nt: TGTGCCAGCACCCCGGGCTCACAGGGTTTGGTGGATACGCAGTATTTT
j_call: TRBJ2-3
v_call: TRBV5-6
d_call: -
clone_size: many

cdr3_aa: CASSYSIVQGNQPQHF
cdr3_nt: TGTGCCAGCAGTTACTCGATAGTCCAGGGCAATCAGCCCCAGCATTTT
j_call: TRBJ1-5
v_call: TRBV6-5
d_call: -
clone_size: many

cdr3_aa: CAISEPMQGLETQYF
cdr3_nt: TGTGCCATCAGTGAGCCGATGCAGGGTTTGGAGACCCAGTACTTC
j_call: TRBJ2-5
v_call: TRBV10-3
d_call: -
clone_size: -

cdr3_aa: CASSVLANTDTQYF
cdr3_nt: TGTGCCAGCAGTGTGTTAGCCAACACAGATACGCAGTATTTT
j_call: TRBJ2-3
v_call: TRBV2
d_call: -
clone_size: many

cdr3_aa: CASTKEGMNTEAFF
cdr3_nt: TGTGCCAGCACAAAGGAGGGTATGAACACTGAAGCTTTCTTT
j_call: TRBJ1-1
v_call: TRBV6-1
d_call: -
clone_size: many

cdr3_aa: CASSISTGVQETQYF
cdr3_nt: TGTGCCAGCAGCATATCGACAGGGGTCCAAGAGACCCAGTACTTC
j_call: TRBJ2-5
v_call: TRBV12-3/TRBV12-4
d_call: TRBD1
clone_size: many

cdr3_aa: CATSPGGNYGYTF
cdr3_nt: TGTGCCACCAGTCCAGGGGGGAACTATGGCTACACCTTC
j_call: TRBJ1-2
v_call: TRBV24-1
d_call: TRBD1
clone_size: few

cdr3_aa: CASSSRAEKGEQFF
cdr3_nt: TGTGCCAGCAGCAGCCGGGCCGAAAAAGGCGAGCAGTTCTTC
j_call: TRBJ2-1
v_call: TRBV7-8
d_call: -
clone_size: many

cdr3_aa: CASSLDQGRNSPLHF
cdr3_nt: TGTGCCAGCAGCTTAGATCAGGGGAGAAATTCACCCCTCCACTTT
j_call: TRBJ1-6
v_call: TRBV7-2
d_call: -
clone_size: many

cdr3_aa: CASSLKATQYF
cdr3_nt: TGTGCCAGCAGCTTAAAGGCGACCCAGTACTTC
j_call: TRBJ2-5
v_call: TRBV11-2
d_call: -
clone_size: many

cdr3_aa: CSASSDTQYF
cdr3_nt: TGCAGTGCTAGTAGTGATACGCAGTATTTT
j_call: TRBJ2-3
v_call: TRBV20-1
d_call: -
clone_size: -

cdr3_aa: CALGLDPYEQYF
cdr3_nt: TGTGCCCTAGGACTGGACCCCTACGAGCAGTACTTC
j_call: TRBJ2-7
v_call: TRBV30
d_call: -
clone_size: many

cdr3_aa: CASSPTTSYEQYF
cdr3_nt: TGTGCCAGCAGTCCTACGACGAGCTACGAGCAGTACTTC
j_call: TRBJ2-7
v_call: TRBV12-3/TRBV12-4
d_call: -
clone_size: many

cdr3_aa: CSVYATSYEQYF
cdr3_nt: TGCAGCGTTTACGCGACCTCCTACGAGCAGTACTTC
j_call: TRBJ2-7
v_call: TRBV29-1
d_call: -
clone_size: -

cdr3_aa: CASRTGQTEAFF
cdr3_nt: TGTGCCAGCAGGACAGGACAGACTGAAGCTTTCTTT
j_call: TRBJ1-1
v_call: TRBV2
d_call: -
clone_size: many

cdr3_aa: CASSFSGGDSQETQYF
cdr3_nt: TGTGCCAGCAGTTTTAGTGGGGGGGACAGCCAAGAGACCCAGTACTTC
j_call: TRBJ2-5
v_call: TRBV28
d_call: -
clone_size: many

cdr3_aa: CASSQAPTTNTGELFF
cdr3_nt: TGCGCCAGCAGCCAAGCCCCAACTACTAACACCGGGGAGCTGTTTTTT
j_call: TRBJ2-2
v_call: TRBV4-3
d_call: -
clone_size: few

cdr3_aa: CASSQVGVNQPQHF
cdr3_nt: TGTGCCAGCAGCCAAGTAGGGGTCAATCAGCCCCAGCATTTT
j_call: TRBJ1-5
v_call: TRBV3-1
d_call: -
clone_size: few

cdr3_aa: CAWSVGSTYEQYF
cdr3_nt: TGTGCCTGGAGTGTCGGCAGCACCTACGAGCAGTACTTC
j_call: TRBJ2-7
v_call: TRBV30
d_call: -
clone_size: -

cdr3_aa: CASSVAAFGGTDTQYF
cdr3_nt: TGTGCCAGCAGCGTAGCCGCGTTCGGGGGCACAGATACGCAGTATTTT
j_call: TRBJ2-3
v_call: TRBV9
d_call: -
clone_size: few

cdr3_aa: CASSSPTGSSYEQYF
cdr3_nt: TGTGCCAGCAGCTCACCGACAGGGAGCTCCTACGAGCAGTACTTC
j_call: TRBJ2-7
v_call: TRBV5-5
d_call: TRBD1
clone_size: few

cdr3_aa: CASSSRAAGGPYEQYF
cdr3_nt: TGTGCCAGCAGCTCCAGGGCAGCGGGAGGGCCCTACGAGCAGTACTTC
j_call: TRBJ2-7
v_call: TRBV7-8
d_call: TRBD2
clone_size: many

cdr3_aa: CASSPRQETDTQYF
cdr3_nt: TGTGCCAGCAGTCCCCGACAGGAGACAGATACGCAGTATTTT
j_call: TRBJ2-3
v_call: TRBV11-2
d_call: -
clone_size: many

cdr3_aa: CASSQNTGGGAFF
cdr3_nt: TGTGCCAGCAGCCAGAACACGGGAGGGGGGGCTTTCTTT
j_call: TRBJ1-1
v_call: TRBV9
d_call: -
clone_size: many

cdr3_aa: CASSVDYRRRLAANVLTF
cdr3_nt: TGTGCCAGCAGCGTAGATTACCGTAGGCGGCTGGCGGCCAACGTCCTGACTTTC
j_call: TRBJ2-6
v_call: TRBV9
d_call: -
clone_size: -

cdr3_aa: CSVAPSGPGMNTEAFF
cdr3_nt: TGCAGCGTTGCCCCGAGTGGACCGGGCATGAACACTGAAGCTTTCTTT
j_call: TRBJ1-1
v_call: TRBV29-1
d_call: -
clone_size: many

cdr3_aa: CASNRQTEKNTEAFF
cdr3_nt: TGTGCCAGCAATCGTCAGACAGAGAAGAACACTGAAGCTTTCTTT
j_call: TRBJ1-1
v_call: TRBV6-1
d_call: -
clone_size: many

cdr3_aa: CASSVGQGDEQFF
cdr3_nt: TGCGCCAGCAGCGTGGGACAGGGTGATGAGCAGTTCTTC
j_call: TRBJ2-1
v_call: TRBV5-1
d_call: TRBD1
clone_size: many

cdr3_aa: CASSYQQDFKETQYF
cdr3_nt: TGTGCCAGCAGCTACCAACAGGACTTTAAGGAGACCCAGTACTTC
j_call: TRBJ2-5
v_call: TRBV5-6
d_call: -
clone_size: many

cdr3_aa: CSASFDDRNTNEQFF
cdr3_nt: TGCAGTGCTAGTTTTGACGATCGGAATACCAATGAGCAGTTCTTC
j_call: TRBJ2-1
v_call: TRBV20-1
d_call: -
clone_size: -

cdr3_aa: CATRRGGNAGELFF
cdr3_nt: TGTGCGACCAGAAGGGGGGGAAACGCCGGGGAGCTGTTTTTT
j_call: TRBJ2-2
v_call: TRBV6-1
d_call: -
clone_size: few

cdr3_aa: CASRLLAGGSNNVQFF
cdr3_nt: TGCGCCAGCAGACTACTAGCGGGAGGTAGTAACAATGTGCAGTTCTTC
j_call: TRBJ2-1
v_call: TRBV5-1
d_call: TRBD2
clone_size: -

cdr3_aa: CASSPRPVSDTQYF
cdr3_nt: TGTGCCAGCAGCCCCCGGCCCGTGTCAGATACGCAGTATTTT
j_call: TRBJ2-3
v_call: TRBV7-6
d_call: -
clone_size: few

cdr3_aa: CASSGGGRREAFF
cdr3_nt: TGTGCCAGCTCGGGAGGCGGACGGCGTGAAGCTTTCTTT
j_call: TRBJ1-1
v_call: TRBV18
d_call: -
clone_size: many

cdr3_aa: CASSGGGLAGNTIYF
cdr3_nt: TGTGCCAGCAGTGGTGGGGGGCTCGCTGGAAACACCATATATTTT
j_call: TRBJ1-3
v_call: TRBV28
d_call: -
clone_size: many

cdr3_aa: CASTPQTQTGANVLTF
cdr3_nt: TGTGCCAGCACGCCCCAGACGCAGACTGGGGCCAACGTCCTGACTTTC
j_call: TRBJ2-6
v_call: TRBV6-1
d_call: -
clone_size: many

cdr3_aa: CAGSSINYRDYGTDTQYF
cdr3_nt: TGTGCCGGCAGCTCTATAAATTACAGGGATTACGGCACAGATACGCAGTATTTT
j_call: TRBJ2-3
v_call: TRBV7-2
d_call: -
clone_size: -

cdr3_aa: CASSLVQGGDGELFF
cdr3_nt: TGTGCCAGCAGCTTAGTTCAGGGGGGTGACGGGGAGCTGTTTTTT
j_call: TRBJ2-2
v_call: TRBV7-2
d_call: -
clone_size: -

cdr3_aa: CASSPPGLASYNEQFF
cdr3_nt: TGTGCCAGCTCACCACCGGGACTAGCGTCCTACAATGAGCAGTTCTTC
j_call: TRBJ2-1
v_call: TRBV18
d_call: TRBD2
clone_size: -

cdr3_aa: CAISESGTSGTGELFF
cdr3_nt: TGTGCCATCAGTGAGTCAGGGACCTCGGGCACCGGGGAGCTGTTTTTT
j_call: TRBJ2-2
v_call: TRBV10-3
d_call: -
clone_size: -

cdr3_aa: CASSQVRINEQFF
cdr3_nt: TGTGCCAGCAGCCAAGTCCGGATCAATGAGCAGTTCTTC
j_call: TRBJ2-1
v_call: TRBV14
d_call: -
clone_size: -

cdr3_aa: CASHEGVANTGELFF
cdr3_nt: TGTGCCAGCCATGAGGGGGTAGCGAACACCGGGGAGCTGTTTTTT
j_call: TRBJ2-2
v_call: TRBV27
d_call: -
clone_size: many

cdr3_aa: CSAKGTSRRVGENIQYF
cdr3_nt: TGCAGTGCCAAGGGGACTAGCAGGAGGGTCGGGGAAAACATTCAGTACTTC
j_call: TRBJ2-4
v_call: TRBV20-1
d_call: TRBD2
clone_size: few

cdr3_aa: CATNPGLAGGDTQYF
cdr3_nt: TGTGCCACCAACCCGGGACTAGCGGGAGGAGATACGCAGTATTTT
j_call: TRBJ2-3
v_call: TRBV24-1
d_call: TRBD2
clone_size: many

cdr3_aa: CASCYLIRDTQYF
cdr3_nt: TGTGCCAGCTGCTACTTGATTCGCGATACGCAGTATTTT
j_call: TRBJ2-3
v_call: TRBV12-3/TRBV12-4
d_call: -
clone_size: many

cdr3_aa: CASSLGRGGYEQFF
cdr3_nt: TGTGCCAGCAGCTTAGGTAGGGGCGGGTATGAGCAGTTCTTC
j_call: TRBJ2-1
v_call: TRBV7-3
d_call: -
clone_size: few

cdr3_aa: CATSSGHAEQFF
cdr3_nt: TGTGCCACCAGCAGCGGACACGCTGAGCAGTTCTTC
j_call: TRBJ2-1
v_call: TRBV15
d_call: -
clone_size: few

cdr3_aa: CALRTGVAYEQYF
cdr3_nt: TGTGCCCTGCGGACAGGGGTGGCCTACGAGCAGTACTTC
j_call: TRBJ2-7
v_call: TRBV10-3
d_call: TRBD1
clone_size: -

cdr3_aa: CSASGGRYYNEQFF
cdr3_nt: TGCAGTGCTAGTGGCGGGAGGTACTACAATGAGCAGTTCTTC
j_call: TRBJ2-1
v_call: TRBV20-1
d_call: TRBD2
clone_size: many

cdr3_aa: CASSLRHTTDTQYF
cdr3_nt: TGTGCCAGCAGCCTCAGACATACCACAGATACGCAGTATTTT
j_call: TRBJ2-3
v_call: TRBV9
d_call: -
clone_size: many